This T cell receptor beta chain was profiled in a study of CD8 T cells in Susac syndrome. The germline CDR1 and CDR2 sequences are MNHEY and SMNVEV (reference sequence). This CDR3 has 14 amino acids. Germline trimming cut 5 bases from V and 4 bases from J; bases unmatched to any gene: 7. The authors carried out high-throughput sequencing of TCR beta. They applied it to CD8+ and CD4+ T cells obtained from blood. FACS enriched CD8+ TEMRA cells, while bulk CD8+ and CD4+ were negatively isolated. An input of roughly 0.5 to 1 ug of RNA was subjected to reverse transcription using random hexamers. TCR beta CDR3 was amplified by immunoSEQ multiplex PCR. This amplification extended across 54 Vbeta and 13 Jbeta segments. MiXCR was run by TCRdb on the immunoSEQ multiplex PCR reads, yielding one entry per CDR3 protein. The profile shows about 400,000 distinct CDR3 sequences, more than 70% of them singletons.

This TCR was sampled from a human donor with multiple sclerosis. Sequencing was performed on CD8+ T cells from PBMCs. This chain joins TRBV27 and TRBJ1-1; 7 bases are a match to TRBD1. Here the CDR3 DNA reads TGTGCCAGCAGTCCCCGACAGGGAGGCACTGAAGCTTTCTTT. The encoded protein is CASSPRQGGTEAFF.